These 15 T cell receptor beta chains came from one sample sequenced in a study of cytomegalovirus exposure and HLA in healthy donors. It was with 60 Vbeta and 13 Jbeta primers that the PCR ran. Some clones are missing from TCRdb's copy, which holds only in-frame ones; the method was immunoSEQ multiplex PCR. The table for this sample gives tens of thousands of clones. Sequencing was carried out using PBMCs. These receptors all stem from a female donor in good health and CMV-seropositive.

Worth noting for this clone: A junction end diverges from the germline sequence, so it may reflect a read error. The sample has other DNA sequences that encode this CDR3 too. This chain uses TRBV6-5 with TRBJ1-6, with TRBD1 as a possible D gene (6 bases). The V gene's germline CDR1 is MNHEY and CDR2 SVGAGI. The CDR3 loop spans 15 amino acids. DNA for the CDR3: TGTGCCAGCAAGGGCCCGGACAGTATAAATTCACCCCTACACTTT. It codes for CASKGPDSINSPLHF.

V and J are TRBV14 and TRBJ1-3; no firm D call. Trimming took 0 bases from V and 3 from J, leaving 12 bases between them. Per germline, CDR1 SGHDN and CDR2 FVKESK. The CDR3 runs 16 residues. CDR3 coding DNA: TGTGCCAGCAGCCAAGATGTCGGCAGGATTGGAAACACCATATATTTT. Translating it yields CASSQDVGRIGNTIYF.

The CDR3 region is CASSWTQGANEKLFF. CDR3 coding DNA: TGTGCCAGCAGCTGGACACAGGGGGCCAACGAAAAACTGTTTTTT. V gene TRBV5-6 combines with J gene TRBJ1-4; 9 nucleotides agree with TRBD1. The CDR3 runs 15 residues. J lost 8 bases, V lost 3 bases, and 8 bases had no gene match. Germline CDR1 SGHDT, CDR2 YYEEEE.

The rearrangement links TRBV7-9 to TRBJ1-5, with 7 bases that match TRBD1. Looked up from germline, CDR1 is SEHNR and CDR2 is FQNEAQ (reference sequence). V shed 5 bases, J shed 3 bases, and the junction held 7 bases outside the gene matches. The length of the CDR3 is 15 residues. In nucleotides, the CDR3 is TGTGCCAGCAGCCCCAGGGGGGAGACCAATCAGCCCCAGCATTTT. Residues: CASSPRGETNQPQHF.

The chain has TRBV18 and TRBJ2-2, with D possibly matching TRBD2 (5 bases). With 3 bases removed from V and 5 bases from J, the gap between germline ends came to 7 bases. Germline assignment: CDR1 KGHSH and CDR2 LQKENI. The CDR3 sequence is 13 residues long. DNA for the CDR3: TGTGCCAGCTCACCCGGGGTTACCGGGGAGCTGTTTTTT. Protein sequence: CASSPGVTGELFF.

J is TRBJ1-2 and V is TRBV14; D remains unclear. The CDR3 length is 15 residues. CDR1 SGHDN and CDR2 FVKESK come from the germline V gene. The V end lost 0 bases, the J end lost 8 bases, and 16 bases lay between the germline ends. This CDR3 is CASSQEFGRFKGYTF. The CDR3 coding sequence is TGTGCCAGCAGCCAAGAATTCGGCAGGTTCAAGGGCTACACCTTC.

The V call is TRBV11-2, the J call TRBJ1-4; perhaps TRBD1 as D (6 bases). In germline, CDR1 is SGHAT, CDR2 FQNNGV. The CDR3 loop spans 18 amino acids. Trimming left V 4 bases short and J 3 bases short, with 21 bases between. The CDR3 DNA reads TGTGCCAGCAGCTCCCGACAGGTGGGAGGGTATTCTAATGAAAAACTGTTTTTT. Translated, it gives CASSSRQVGGYSNEKLFF.

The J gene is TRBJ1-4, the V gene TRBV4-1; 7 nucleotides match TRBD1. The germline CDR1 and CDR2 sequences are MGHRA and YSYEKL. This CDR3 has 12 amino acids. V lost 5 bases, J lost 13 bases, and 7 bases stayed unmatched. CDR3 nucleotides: TGCGCCAGCAGCGGCCGGACAGGTCGACTGTTTTTT. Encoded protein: CASSGRTGRLFF.

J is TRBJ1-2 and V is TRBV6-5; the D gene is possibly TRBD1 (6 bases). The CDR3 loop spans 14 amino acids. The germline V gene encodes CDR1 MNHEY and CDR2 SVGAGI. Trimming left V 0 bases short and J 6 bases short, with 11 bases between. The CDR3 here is CASSYSGRGDGYTF. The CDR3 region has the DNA TGTGCCAGCAGTTACTCCGGCAGGGGTGATGGCTACACCTTC.

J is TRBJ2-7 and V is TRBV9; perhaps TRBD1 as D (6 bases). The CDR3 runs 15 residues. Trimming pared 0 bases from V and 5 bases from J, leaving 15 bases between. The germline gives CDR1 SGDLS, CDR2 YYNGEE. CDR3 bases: TGTGCCAGCAGCGTAGCTCAACAGGGAATCGACGAGCAGTACTTC. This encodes CASSVAQQGIDEQYF.

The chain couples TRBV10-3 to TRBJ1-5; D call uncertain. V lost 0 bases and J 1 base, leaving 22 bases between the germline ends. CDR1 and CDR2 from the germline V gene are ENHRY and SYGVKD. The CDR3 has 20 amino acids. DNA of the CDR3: TGTGCCATCAGTGAGTCGACTCGGGCGGGCCGCGGGTTGAGCAATCAGCCCCAGCATTTT. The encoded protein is CAISESTRAGRGLSNQPQHF.

The CDR3 bases are TGCGCCAGCAGCGTTAGCGGGAGGAGGGAGACCCAGTACTTC. Amino acids: CASSVSGRRETQYF. This chain links TRBV5-1 with TRBJ2-5, with 10 positions matching TRBD2. The junction had 5 bases not matched to a gene; V was cut back by 4 bases and J by 5 bases. This CDR3 spans 14 amino acids. Germline CDR1 is SGHRS and CDR2 is YFSETQ.

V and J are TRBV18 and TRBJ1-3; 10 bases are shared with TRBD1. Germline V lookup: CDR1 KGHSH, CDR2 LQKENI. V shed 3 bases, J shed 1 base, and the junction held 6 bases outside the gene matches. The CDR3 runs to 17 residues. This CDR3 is CASSPETGGLSGNTIYF. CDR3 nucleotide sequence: TGTGCCAGCTCACCGGAGACAGGGGGCTTATCTGGAAACACCATATATTTT.

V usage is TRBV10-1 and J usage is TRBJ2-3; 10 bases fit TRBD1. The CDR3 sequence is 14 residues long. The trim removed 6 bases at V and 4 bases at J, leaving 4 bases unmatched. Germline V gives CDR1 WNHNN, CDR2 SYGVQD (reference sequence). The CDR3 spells CASRDRGSADTQYF. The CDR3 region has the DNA TGCGCCAGCAGGGACAGGGGGTCGGCAGATACGCAGTATTTT.

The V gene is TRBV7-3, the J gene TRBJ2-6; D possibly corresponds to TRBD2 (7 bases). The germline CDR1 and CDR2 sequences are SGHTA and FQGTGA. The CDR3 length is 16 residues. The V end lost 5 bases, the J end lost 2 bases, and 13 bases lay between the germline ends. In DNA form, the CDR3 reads TGTGCCAGCAGCATCACAGGGAGGGCTGGGGCCAACGTCCTGACTTTC. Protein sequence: CASSITGRAGANVLTF. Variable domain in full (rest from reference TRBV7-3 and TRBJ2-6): GAGVSQTPSNKVTEKGKYVELRCDPISGHTALYWYRQSLGQGPEFLIYFQGTGAADDSGLPNDRFFAVRPEGSVSTLKIQRTERGDSAVYLCASSITGRAGANVLTFGAGSRLTVL.